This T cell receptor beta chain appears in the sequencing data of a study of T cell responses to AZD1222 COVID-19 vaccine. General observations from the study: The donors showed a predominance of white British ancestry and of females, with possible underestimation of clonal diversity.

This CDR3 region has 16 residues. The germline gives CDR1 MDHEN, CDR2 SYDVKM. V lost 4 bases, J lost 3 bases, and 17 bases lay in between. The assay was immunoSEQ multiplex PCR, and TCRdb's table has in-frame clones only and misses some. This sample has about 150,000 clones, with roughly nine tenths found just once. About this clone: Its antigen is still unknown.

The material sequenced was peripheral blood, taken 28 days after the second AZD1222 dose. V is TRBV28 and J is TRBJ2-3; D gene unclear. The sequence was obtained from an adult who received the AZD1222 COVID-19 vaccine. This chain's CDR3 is CASSYPWAEATDTQYF. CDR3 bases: TGTGCCAGCAGTTACCCCTGGGCCGAGGCAACAGATACGCAGTATTTT.